This T cell receptor beta chain was observed in a study of blood T cell repertoires in COVID-19. Study summary: T cells, B-cell-depleted T cells, or PBMCs supplied cDNA or gDNA.

Measured with immunoSEQ multiplex PCR; TCRdb has only the in-frame clones, and not every one. The table has roughly 230,000 clones, almost 90% seen once. While infection was still active, Seattle patients were enrolled and then followed longitudinally. Germline-derived CDR1 and CDR2 are SGHVS and FQNEAQ. The CDR3 runs 17 residues. J was trimmed by 5 bases and V by 5 bases; bases with no gene match: 9. The clonotype comes from an older woman with COVID-19, enrolled during active disease. Sequenced material: peripheral blood. V and J are TRBV7-8 and TRBJ2-5, with 15 bases that match TRBD2. The CDR3 loop is CASSAGLAGGPAETQYF. The CDR3 DNA sequence: TGTGCCAGCAGCGCCGGACTAGCGGGGGGGCCAGCGGAGACCCAGTACTTC.